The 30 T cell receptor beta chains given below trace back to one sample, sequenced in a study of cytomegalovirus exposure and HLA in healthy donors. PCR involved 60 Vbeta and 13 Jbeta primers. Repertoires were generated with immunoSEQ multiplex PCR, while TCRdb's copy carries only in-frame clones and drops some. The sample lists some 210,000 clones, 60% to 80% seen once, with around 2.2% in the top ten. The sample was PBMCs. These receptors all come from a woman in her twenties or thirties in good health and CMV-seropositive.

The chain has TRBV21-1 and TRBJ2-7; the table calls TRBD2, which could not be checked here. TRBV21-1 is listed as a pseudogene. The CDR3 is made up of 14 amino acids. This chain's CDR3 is CASNPGGGPYEQYF. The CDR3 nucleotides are TGTGCCAGCAACCCCGGGGGGGGGCCCTACGAGCAGTACTTC.

The CDR3 region is CASSPREGSDTQYF. As DNA, the CDR3 is TGCGCCAGCAGCCCCCGGGAGGGGTCCGATACGCAGTATTTT. V usage is TRBV5-1 and J usage is TRBJ2-3, with TRBD2 matching over 8 bases. Per germline, CDR1 SGHRS and CDR2 YFSETQ. With 4 bases clipped from V and 6 bases from J, the junction kept 7 bases outside the gene matches. CDR3 length: 14 amino acids.

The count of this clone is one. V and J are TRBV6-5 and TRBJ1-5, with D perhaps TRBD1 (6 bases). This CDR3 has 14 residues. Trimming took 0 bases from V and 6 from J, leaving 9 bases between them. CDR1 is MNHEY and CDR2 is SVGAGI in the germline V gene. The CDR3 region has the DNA TGTGCCAGCAGTTACTCGGGGGCAGGTCAGCCCCAGCATTTT. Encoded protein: CASSYSGAGQPQHF.

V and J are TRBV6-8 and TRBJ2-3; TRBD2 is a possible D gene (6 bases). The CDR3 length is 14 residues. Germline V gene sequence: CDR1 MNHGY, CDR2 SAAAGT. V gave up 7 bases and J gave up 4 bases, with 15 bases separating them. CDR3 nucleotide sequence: TGTGCCAGCACCTACGGCTGGAGGGCAGATACGCAGTATTTT. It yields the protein CASTYGWRADTQYF.

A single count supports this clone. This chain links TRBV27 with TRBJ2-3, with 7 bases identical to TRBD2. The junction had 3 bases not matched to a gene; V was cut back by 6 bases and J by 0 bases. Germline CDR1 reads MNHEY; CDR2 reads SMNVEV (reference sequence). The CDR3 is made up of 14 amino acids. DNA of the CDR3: TGTGCCAGCAGCCTAGCGGAGAGCACAGATACGCAGTATTTT. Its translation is CASSLAESTDTQYF.

The CDR3 sequence is CASSKELLDEQYF. In DNA form, the CDR3 reads TGTGCCAGCAGCAAGGAGTTGTTGGACGAGCAGTACTTC. The genes are TRBV7-7 and TRBJ2-7; unclear D gene. Germline values: CDR1 SSHAT, CDR2 FNYEAQ (reference sequence). The ends were cut back, 5 bases at V and 5 bases at J, with 13 bases in the middle. The CDR3 extends over 13 amino acids.

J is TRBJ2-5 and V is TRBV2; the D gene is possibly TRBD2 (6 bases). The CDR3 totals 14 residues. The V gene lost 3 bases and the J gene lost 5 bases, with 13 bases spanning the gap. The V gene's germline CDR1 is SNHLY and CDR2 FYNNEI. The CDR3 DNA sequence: TGTGCCAGCAGTGACGGGGGAAACAGCGAGACCCAGTACTTC. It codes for CASSDGGNSETQYF.

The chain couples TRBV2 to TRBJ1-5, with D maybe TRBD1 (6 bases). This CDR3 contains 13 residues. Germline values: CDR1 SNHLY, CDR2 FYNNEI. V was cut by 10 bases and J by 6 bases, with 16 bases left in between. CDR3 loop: CATQNREGQPQHF. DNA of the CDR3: TGTGCCACCCAGAACAGGGAGGGTCAGCCCCAGCATTTT. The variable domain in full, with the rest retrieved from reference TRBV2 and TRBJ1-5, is EPEVTQTPSHQVTQMGQEVILRCVPISNHLYFYWYRQILGQKVEFLVSFYNNEISEKSEIFDDQFSVERPDGSNFTLKIRSTKLEDSAMYFCATQNREGQPQHFGDGTRLSIL.

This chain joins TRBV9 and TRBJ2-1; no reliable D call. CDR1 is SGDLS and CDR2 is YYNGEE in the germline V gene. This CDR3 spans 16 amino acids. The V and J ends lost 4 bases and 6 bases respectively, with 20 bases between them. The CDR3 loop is CASSPRSLISLNEQFF. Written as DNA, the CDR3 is TGTGCCAGCAGCCCCAGAAGTCTGATTAGCCTCAATGAGCAGTTCTTC.

The CDR3: CASSGQVQETQYF. CDR3 DNA: TGTGCCAGCAGCGGACAGGTACAAGAGACCCAGTACTTC. This chain uses TRBV27 with TRBJ2-5; TRBD1 matches at 7 bases. Germline V gene sequence: CDR1 MNHEY, CDR2 SMNVEV (reference sequence). The CDR3 covers 13 residues. Unmatched junction bases numbered 3, after V lost 6 bases and J lost 2 bases.

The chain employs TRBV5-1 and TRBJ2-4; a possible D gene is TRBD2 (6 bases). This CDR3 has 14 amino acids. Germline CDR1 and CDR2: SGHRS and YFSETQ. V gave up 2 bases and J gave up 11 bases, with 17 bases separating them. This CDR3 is CASSLRDSSPLQYF. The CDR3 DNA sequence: TGCGCCAGCAGCTTACGGGACTCCTCGCCCCTTCAGTACTTC.

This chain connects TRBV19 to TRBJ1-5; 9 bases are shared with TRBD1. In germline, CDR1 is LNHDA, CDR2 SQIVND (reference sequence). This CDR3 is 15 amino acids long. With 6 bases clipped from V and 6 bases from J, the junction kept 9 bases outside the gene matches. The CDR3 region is CASRLTGGDGQPQHF. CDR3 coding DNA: TGTGCCAGTAGGCTCACAGGGGGCGACGGTCAGCCCCAGCATTTT.

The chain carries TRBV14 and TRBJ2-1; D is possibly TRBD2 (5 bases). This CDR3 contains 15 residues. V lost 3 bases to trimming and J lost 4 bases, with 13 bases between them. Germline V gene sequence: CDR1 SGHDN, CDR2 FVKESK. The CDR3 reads CASSQGSGYYNEQFF. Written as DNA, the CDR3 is TGTGCCAGCAGCCAGGGGAGTGGGTATTACAATGAGCAGTTCTTC.

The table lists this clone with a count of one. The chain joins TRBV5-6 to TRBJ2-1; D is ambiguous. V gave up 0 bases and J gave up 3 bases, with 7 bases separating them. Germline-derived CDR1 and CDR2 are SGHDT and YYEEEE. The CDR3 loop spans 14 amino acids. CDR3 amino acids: CASSLAGVYNEQFF. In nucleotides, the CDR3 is TGTGCCAGCAGCTTGGCTGGAGTCTACAATGAGCAGTTCTTC.

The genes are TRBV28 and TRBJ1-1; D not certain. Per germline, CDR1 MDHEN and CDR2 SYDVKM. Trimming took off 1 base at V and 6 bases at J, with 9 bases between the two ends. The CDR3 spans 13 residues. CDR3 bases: TGTGCCAGCAGTTTATACGTCCCGGCTGAAGCTTTCTTT. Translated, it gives CASSLYVPAEAFF.

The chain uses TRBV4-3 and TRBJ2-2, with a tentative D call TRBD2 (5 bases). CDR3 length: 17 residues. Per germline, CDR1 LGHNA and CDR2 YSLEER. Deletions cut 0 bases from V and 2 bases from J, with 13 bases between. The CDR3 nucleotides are TGCGCCAGCAGCCAAGAGAGCATCGGGGTTAACACCGGGGAGCTGTTTTTT. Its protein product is CASSQESIGVNTGELFF.

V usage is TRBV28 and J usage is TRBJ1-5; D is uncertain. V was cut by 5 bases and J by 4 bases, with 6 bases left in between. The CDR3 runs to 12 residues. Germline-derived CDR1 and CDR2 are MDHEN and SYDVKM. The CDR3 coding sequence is TGTGCCAGCAGTCCCCCAAATCAGCCCCAGCATTTT. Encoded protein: CASSPPNQPQHF.

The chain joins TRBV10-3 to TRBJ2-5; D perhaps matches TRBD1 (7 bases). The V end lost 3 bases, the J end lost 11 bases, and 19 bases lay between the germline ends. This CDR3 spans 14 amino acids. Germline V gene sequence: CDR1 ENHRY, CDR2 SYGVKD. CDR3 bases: TGTGCCATCAGTGACAGGAGGGGGCCAGGAGAGCAGTACTTC. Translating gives CAISDRRGPGEQYF.

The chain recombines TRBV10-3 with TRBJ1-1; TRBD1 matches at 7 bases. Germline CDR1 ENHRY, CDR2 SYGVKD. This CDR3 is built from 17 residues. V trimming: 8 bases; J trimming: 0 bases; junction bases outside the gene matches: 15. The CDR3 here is CAIRISGQGGLNTEAFF. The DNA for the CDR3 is TGTGCCATCCGTATATCTGGGCAGGGGGGTCTGAACACTGAAGCTTTCTTT.

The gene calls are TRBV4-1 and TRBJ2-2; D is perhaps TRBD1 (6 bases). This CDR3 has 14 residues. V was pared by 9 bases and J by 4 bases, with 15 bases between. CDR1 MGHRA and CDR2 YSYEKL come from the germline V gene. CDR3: CASTLQGFTGELFF. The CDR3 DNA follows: TGCGCCAGTACATTACAGGGATTCACCGGGGAGCTGTTTTTT.

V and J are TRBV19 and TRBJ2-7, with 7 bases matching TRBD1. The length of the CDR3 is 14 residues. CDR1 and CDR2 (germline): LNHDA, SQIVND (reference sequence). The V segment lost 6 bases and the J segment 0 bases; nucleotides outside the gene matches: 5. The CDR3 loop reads CASSTGANSYEQYF. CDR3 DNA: TGTGCCAGTAGCACAGGGGCGAACTCCTACGAGCAGTACTTC.

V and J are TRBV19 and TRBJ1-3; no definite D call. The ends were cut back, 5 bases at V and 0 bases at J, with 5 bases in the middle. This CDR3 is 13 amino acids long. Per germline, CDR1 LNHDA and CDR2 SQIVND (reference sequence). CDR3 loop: CASSPSSGNTIYF. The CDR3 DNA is TGTGCCAGTAGTCCCAGCTCTGGAAACACCATATATTTT. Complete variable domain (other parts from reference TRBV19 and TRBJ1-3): DGGITQSPKYLFRKEGQNVTLSCEQNLNHDAMYWYRQDPGQGLRLIYYSQIVNDFQKGDIAEGYSVSREKKESFPLTVTSAQKNPTAFYLCASSPSSGNTIYFGEGSWLTVV.

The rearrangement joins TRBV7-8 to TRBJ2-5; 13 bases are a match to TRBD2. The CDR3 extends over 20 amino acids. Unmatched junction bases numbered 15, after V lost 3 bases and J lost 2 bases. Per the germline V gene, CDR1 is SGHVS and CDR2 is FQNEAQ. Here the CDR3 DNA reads TGTGCCAGCAGCTTTTCAGGACTAGCGGGAGCGCTCTATTCTCAAGAGACCCAGTACTTC. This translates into CASSFSGLAGALYSQETQYF.

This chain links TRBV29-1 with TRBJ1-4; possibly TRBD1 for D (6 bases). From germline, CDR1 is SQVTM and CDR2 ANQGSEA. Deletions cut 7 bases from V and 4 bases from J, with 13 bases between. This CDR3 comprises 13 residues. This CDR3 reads CSAKDSFNEKLFF. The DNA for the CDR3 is TGCAGCGCAAAGGACAGTTTTAATGAAAAACTGTTTTTT.

CDR3 sequence: CATKLAGGLSTGELFF. The CDR3 DNA follows: TGTGCCACCAAGCTAGCGGGGGGGCTGAGCACCGGGGAGCTGTTTTTT. The chain couples TRBV2 to TRBJ2-2; TRBD2 agrees at 12 bases. The germline V gene encodes CDR1 SNHLY and CDR2 FYNNEI. This CDR3 is built from 16 residues. The trim removed 10 bases at V and 4 bases at J, leaving 10 bases unmatched. The full variable domain, rest sourced from reference TRBV2 and TRBJ2-2, is EPEVTQTPSHQVTQMGQEVILRCVPISNHLYFYWYRQILGQKVEFLVSFYNNEISEKSEIFDDQFSVERPDGSNFTLKIRSTKLEDSAMYFCATKLAGGLSTGELFFGEGSRLTVL.

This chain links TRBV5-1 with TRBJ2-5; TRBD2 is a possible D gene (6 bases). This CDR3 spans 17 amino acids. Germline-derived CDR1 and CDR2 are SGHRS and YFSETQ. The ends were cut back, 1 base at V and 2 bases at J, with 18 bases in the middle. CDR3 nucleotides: TGCGCCAGCAGCTTGTATCTCCTAGCGAACGATCAAGAGACCCAGTACTTC. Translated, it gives CASSLYLLANDQETQYF.

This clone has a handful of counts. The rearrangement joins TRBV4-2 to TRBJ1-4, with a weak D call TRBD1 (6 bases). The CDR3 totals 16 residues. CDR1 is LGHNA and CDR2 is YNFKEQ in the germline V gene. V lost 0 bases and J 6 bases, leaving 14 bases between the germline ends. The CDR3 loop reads CASSQDPRGGHEKLFF. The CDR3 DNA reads TGTGCCAGCAGCCAAGATCCCAGGGGCGGACATGAAAAACTGTTTTTT.

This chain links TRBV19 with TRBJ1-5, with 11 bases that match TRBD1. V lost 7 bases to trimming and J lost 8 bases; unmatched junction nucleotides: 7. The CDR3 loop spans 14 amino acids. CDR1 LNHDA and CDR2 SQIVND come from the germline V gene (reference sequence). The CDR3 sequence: CASTGQGAGKPQHF. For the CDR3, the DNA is TGTGCCAGTACCGGACAGGGGGCGGGGAAGCCCCAGCATTTT.

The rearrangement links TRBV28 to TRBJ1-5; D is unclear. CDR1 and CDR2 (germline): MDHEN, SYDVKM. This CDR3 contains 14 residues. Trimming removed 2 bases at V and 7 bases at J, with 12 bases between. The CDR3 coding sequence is TGTGCCAGCAGTTTAAACAGCCCGACCCAGCCCCAGCATTTT. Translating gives CASSLNSPTQPQHF.

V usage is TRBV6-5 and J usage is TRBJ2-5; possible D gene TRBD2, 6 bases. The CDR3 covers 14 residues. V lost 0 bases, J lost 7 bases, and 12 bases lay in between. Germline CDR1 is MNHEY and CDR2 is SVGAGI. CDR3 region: CASSYSRSSGTQYF. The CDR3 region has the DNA TGTGCCAGCAGTTACTCCAGAAGTAGCGGGACCCAGTACTTC.